The clone carrying this T cell receptor beta chain showed up just once. This sample was taken from a study of blood T cell repertoires in COVID-19. Study details: COVID-19 samples from acute and convalescent phases originated in the United States, Italy and Spain. PBMCs, B-cell-depleted T cells, or T cells provided the cDNA or gDNA that made up the material.

Germline assignment: CDR1 WNHNN and CDR2 SYGVQD (reference sequence). The V end lost 7 bases, the J end lost 0 bases, and 21 bases lay between the germline ends. This CDR3 contains 17 residues. In the authors' workflow: Using reference gene primer amplification, nucleated cell counts were estimated. TCRdb's copy holds only in-frame clones and misses some; the assay was immunoSEQ multiplex PCR. For V, J and clone size, that table is used; D and trimming come from the DNA. This table holds roughly 290,000 clones, about 80% found once. The TCR originated in a person in their 70s with COVID-19, enrolled during active disease. The material sequenced was peripheral blood. This rearrangement joins TRBV10-1 to TRBJ2-5; D is possibly TRBD1 (7 bases). In nucleotides, the CDR3 is TGCGCCAGCACCGGGGGACCGGGACAGAACGACCAAGAGACCCAGTACTTC. It codes for CASTGGPGQNDQETQYF.